The 3 T cell receptor beta chains reported below all come from one sample, sequenced in a study of blood T cells in healthy people across ages. A second roughly 6 to 11 cycle PCR used barcoded and J-beta primers. TCRdb called the 5' RACE reads again in MiXCR, with one record for every CDR3 protein. This sample has 920,000 or so distinct CDR3 sequences, with around 43% found just once. The sequencing sample was made of blood. The receptors were gathered from a woman aged 60-75 years in good health.

The chain recombines TRBV20-1 with TRBJ2-7; D unclear. The CDR3 extends over 15 amino acids. CDR1 DFQATT and CDR2 SNEGSKA come from the germline V gene (reference sequence). V lost 6 bases, J lost 7 bases, and 25 bases lay in between. In nucleotides, the CDR3 is TGCAGTGCGTACTCACCTAGAAGCCCAAACAATGAGCAGTACTTC. Amino acids: CSAYSPRSPNNEQYF.

This clonotype has at least ten counts. The chain combines TRBV2 with TRBJ2-4, with 10 bases aligning to TRBD2. The tail of the sequence fits TRBJ2-7 better, so the J call may be wrong. This CDR3 region has 14 residues. Germline loops: CDR1 SNHLY, CDR2 FYNNEI. The CDR3 reads CASSQREGAYEQYF. In DNA form, the CDR3 reads TGTGCCAGCAGCCAGCGGGAGGGGGCCTACGAGCAGTACTTC.

This clonotype was picked up a small number of times. The V call is TRBV5-1, the J call TRBJ2-5; 8 bases are shared with TRBD2. This CDR3 spans 14 amino acids. With 4 bases clipped from V and 2 bases from J, the junction kept 4 bases outside the gene matches. CDR1 is SGHRS and CDR2 is YFSETQ in the germline V gene. CDR3: CASSGSGGQETQYF. The CDR3, as DNA: TGCGCCAGCAGCGGATCGGGGGGGCAAGAGACCCAGTACTTC.